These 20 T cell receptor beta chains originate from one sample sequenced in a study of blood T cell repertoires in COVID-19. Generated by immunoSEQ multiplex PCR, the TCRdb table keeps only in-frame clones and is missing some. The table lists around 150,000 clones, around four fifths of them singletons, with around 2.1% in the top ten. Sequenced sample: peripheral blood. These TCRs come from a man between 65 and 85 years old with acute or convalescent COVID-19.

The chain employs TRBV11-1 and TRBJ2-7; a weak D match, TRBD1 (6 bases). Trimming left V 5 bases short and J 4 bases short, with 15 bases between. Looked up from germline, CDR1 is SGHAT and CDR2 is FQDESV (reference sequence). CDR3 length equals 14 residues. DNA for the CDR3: TGTGCCAGCAGCCACCACGGACAGCAATACGAGCAGTACTTC. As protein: CASSHHGQQYEQYF.

CDR3 sequence: CATNPGLPQETQYF. CDR3 DNA sequence: TGTGCCACCAATCCTGGTCTACCCCAAGAGACCCAGTACTTC. The genes are TRBV2 and TRBJ2-5, with D hard to call. Germline CDR1 reads SNHLY; CDR2 reads FYNNEI. Trimming took off 10 bases at V and 1 base at J, with 16 bases between the two ends. The CDR3 consists of 14 residues.

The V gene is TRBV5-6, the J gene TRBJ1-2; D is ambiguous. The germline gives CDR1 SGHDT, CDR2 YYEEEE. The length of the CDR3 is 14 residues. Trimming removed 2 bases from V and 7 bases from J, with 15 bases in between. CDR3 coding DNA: TGTGCCAGCAGCTTCAGCGGTCCCCTACCTGGCTACACCTTC. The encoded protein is CASSFSGPLPGYTF. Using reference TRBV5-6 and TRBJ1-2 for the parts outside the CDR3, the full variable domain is DAGVTQSPTHLIKTRGQQVTLRCSPKSGHDTVSWYQQALGQGPQFIFQYYEEEERQRGNFPDRFSGHQFPNYSSELNVNALLLGDSALYLCASSFSGPLPGYTFGSGTRLTVV.

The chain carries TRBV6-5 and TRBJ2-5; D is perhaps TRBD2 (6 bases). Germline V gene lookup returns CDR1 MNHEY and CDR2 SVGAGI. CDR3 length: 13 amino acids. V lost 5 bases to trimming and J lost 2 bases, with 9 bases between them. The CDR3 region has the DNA TGTGCCAGCAGTAACCGGGGGCAAGAGACCCAGTACTTC. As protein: CASSNRGQETQYF.

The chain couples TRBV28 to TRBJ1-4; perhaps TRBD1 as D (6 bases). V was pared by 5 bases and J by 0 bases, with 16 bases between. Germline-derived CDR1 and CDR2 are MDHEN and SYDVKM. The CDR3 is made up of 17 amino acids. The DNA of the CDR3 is TGTGCCAGCAGTGGGGGGGTTGGACAGACAACTAATGAAAAACTGTTTTTT. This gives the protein CASSGGVGQTTNEKLFF.

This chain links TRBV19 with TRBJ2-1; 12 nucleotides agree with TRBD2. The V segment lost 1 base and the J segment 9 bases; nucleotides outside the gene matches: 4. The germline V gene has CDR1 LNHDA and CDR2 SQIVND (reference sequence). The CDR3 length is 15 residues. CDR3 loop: CASSIGLAGVSEQFF. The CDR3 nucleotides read TGTGCCAGTAGTATAGGACTAGCGGGAGTATCTGAGCAGTTCTTC.

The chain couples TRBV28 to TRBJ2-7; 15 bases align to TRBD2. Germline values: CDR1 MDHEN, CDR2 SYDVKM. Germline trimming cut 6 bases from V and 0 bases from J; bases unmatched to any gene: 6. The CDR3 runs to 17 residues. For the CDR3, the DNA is TGTGCCAGCAGCCAAGGACTAGCGGGAGGGTACTCCTACGAGCAGTACTTC. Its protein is CASSQGLAGGYSYEQYF.

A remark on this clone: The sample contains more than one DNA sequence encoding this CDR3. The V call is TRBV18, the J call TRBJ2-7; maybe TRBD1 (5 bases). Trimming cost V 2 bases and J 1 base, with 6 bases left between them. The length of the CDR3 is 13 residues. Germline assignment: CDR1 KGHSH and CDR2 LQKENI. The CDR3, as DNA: TGTGCCAGCTCACCAGACAGTTCCTACGAGCAGTACTTC. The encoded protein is CASSPDSSYEQYF.

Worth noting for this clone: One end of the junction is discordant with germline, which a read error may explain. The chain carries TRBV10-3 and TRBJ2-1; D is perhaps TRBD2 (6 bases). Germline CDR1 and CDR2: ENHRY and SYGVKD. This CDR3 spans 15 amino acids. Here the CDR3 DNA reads TGTGCCATCAGTGGCCGCCGGGACTCCGACAATGAGCAGTTCTTC. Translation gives CAISGRRDSDNEQFF.

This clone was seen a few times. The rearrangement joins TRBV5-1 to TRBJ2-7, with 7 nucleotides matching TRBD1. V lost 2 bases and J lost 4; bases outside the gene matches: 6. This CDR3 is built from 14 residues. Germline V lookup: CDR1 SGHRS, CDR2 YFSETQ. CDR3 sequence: CASSFDRVEYEQYF. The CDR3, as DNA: TGCGCCAGCAGCTTCGACAGGGTTGAGTACGAGCAGTACTTC.

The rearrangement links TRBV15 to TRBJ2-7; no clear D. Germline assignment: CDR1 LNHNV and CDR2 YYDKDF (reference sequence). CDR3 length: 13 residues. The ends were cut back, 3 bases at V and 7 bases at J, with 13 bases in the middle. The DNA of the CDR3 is TGTGCCACCAGCAGCTTAGCAGTCGGGGAGCAGTACTTC. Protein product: CATSSLAVGEQYF.

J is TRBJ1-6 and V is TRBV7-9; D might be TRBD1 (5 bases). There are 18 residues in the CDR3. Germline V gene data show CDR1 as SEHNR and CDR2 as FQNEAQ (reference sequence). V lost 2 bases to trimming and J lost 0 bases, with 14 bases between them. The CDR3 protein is CASSLTAGASSYNSPLHF. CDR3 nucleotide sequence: TGTGCCAGCAGCTTAACCGCTGGGGCAAGCTCCTATAATTCACCCCTCCACTTT.

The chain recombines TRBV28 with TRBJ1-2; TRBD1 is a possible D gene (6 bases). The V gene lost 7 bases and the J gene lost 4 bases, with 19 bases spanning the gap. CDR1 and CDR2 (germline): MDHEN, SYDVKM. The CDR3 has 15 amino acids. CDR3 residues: CASMSPGARFYGYTF. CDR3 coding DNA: TGTGCCAGCATGTCCCCAGGGGCGCGTTTCTATGGCTACACCTTC.

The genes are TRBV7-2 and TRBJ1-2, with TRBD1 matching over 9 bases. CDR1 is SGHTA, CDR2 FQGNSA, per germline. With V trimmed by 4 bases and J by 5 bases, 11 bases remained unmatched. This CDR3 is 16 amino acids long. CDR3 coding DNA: TGTGCCAGCAGCTCCAGGACAGGGGTGGGAACATATGGCTACACCTTC. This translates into CASSSRTGVGTYGYTF.

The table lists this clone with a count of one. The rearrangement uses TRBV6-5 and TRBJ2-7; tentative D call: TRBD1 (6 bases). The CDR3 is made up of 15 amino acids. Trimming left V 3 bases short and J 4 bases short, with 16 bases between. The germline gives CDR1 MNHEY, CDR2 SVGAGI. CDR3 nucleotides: TGTGCCAGCAGTTATGGGCCTACCCAGGGGTACGAGCAGTACTTC. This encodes CASSYGPTQGYEQYF.

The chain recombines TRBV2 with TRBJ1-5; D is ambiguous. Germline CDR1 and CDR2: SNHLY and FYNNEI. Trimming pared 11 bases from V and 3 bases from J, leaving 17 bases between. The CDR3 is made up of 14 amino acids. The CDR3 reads CACTGSSYNQPQHF. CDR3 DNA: TGTGCCTGCACGGGGAGCAGCTACAATCAGCCCCAGCATTTT.

This chain's CDR3 is CASSLDNYNEQFF. The CDR3 region has the DNA TGTGCCAGCAGCTTAGACAACTACAATGAGCAGTTCTTC. This chain links TRBV11-2 with TRBJ2-1, with D uncertain. The CDR3 totals 13 residues. The V gene's germline CDR1 is SGHAT and CDR2 FQNNGV. V was clipped by 0 bases and J by 3 bases, with 3 bases between them. Full variable domain (outside the CDR3, taken from reference TRBV11-2 and TRBJ2-1): EAGVAQSPRYKIIEKRQSVAFWCNPISGHATLYWYQQILGQGPKLLIQFQNNGVVDDSQLPKDRFSAERLKGVDSTLKIQPAKLEDSAVYLCASSLDNYNEQFFGPGTRLTVL.

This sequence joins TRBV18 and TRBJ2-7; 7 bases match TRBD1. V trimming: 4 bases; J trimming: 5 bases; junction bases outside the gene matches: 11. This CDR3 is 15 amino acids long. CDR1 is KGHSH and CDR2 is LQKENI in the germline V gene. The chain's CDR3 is CASSRTGTEGHEQYF. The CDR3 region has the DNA TGTGCCAGCTCACGCACCGGGACAGAAGGTCACGAGCAGTACTTC.

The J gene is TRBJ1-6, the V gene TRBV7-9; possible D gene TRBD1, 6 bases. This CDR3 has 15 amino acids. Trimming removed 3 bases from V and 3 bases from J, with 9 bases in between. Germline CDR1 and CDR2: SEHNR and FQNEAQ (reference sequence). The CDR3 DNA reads TGTGCCAGCAGCTTTTCGGACAGCTATAATTCACCCCTCCACTTT. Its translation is CASSFSDSYNSPLHF.

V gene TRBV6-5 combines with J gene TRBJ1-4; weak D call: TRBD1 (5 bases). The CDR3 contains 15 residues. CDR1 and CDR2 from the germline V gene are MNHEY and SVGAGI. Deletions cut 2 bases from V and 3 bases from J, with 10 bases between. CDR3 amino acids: CASSYIREANEKLFF. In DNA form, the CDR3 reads TGTGCCAGCAGTTACATCAGGGAGGCTAATGAAAAACTGTTTTTT.